These 22 T cell receptor beta chains originate from one sample sequenced in a study of T cells after yellow fever vaccination (dated by TCRdb to about 2019). Library method: 5' RACE. Instrument on record: Illumina NovaSeq 6000. TCRdb itself trimmed the public reads at Q25 with fastp, ran MiXCR and retained productive beta chains. Each CDR3 protein gets just one entry, which takes the most common genes and DNA from the rows behind it. Present in this sample are about 320,000 distinct CDR3 sequences, 3.5% to 4.5% of which were seen just once. Roughly a fifth of the sample goes to the ten largest clones. The treatment or condition label here, explained by the study, means: live attenuated yellow fever vaccine strain. The sequencing here drew on PBMCs, taken 15 days after the yellow fever booster vaccination. The receptors were sampled from a man younger than 35 who received the YFV17D yellow fever vaccine.

This chain connects TRBV20-1 to TRBJ2-2, with D hard to call. Germline V gene lookup returns CDR1 DFQATT and CDR2 SNEGSKA (reference sequence). The CDR3 sequence is 13 residues long. Trimming cost V 6 bases and J 4 bases, with 12 bases left between them. The CDR3 is CSASRTVTGELFF. The CDR3 DNA is TGCAGTGCCAGTAGGACCGTCACCGGGGAGCTGTTTTTT.

This clonotype came up many times. V and J are TRBV5-1 and TRBJ1-2; weak D call: TRBD1 (5 bases). Per the germline V gene, CDR1 is SGHRS and CDR2 is YFSETQ. Between the trimmed V and J ends, which lost 4 bases and 4 bases, there was a span of 20 bases. The CDR3 length is 16 residues. This CDR3 reads CASSLNVVRDSYGYTF. In nucleotides, the CDR3 is TGCGCCAGCAGCCTTAATGTGGTACGGGACTCCTATGGCTACACCTTC.

This clonotype was seen at least ten times. V usage is TRBV15 and J usage is TRBJ2-5; 7 bases agree with TRBD1. The V segment lost 5 bases and the J segment 1 base; nucleotides outside the gene matches: 7. The CDR3 has 15 residues. Germline lookup yields CDR1 LNHNV and CDR2 YYDKDF (reference sequence). CDR3: CATSGTTGSQETQYF. DNA of the CDR3: TGTGCCACCAGCGGAACGACAGGGTCCCAAGAGACCCAGTACTTC.

This clonotype has only a few counts. CDR3 amino acids: CASSRQGGPDTQYF. The CDR3 DNA sequence: TGTGCCAGCAGCCGACAGGGGGGACCGGATACGCAGTATTTT. This sequence joins TRBV7-2 and TRBJ2-3, with 9 positions matching TRBD1. The V gene's germline CDR1 is SGHTA and CDR2 FQGNSA. Trimming cost V 5 bases and J 6 bases; bases outside gene matches: 6. The CDR3 length is 14 residues.

The sample holds a few counts of this clonotype. The rearrangement joins TRBV6-5 to TRBJ2-7; 7 bases line up with TRBD1. The CDR3 length is 19 residues. Germline-derived CDR1 and CDR2 are MNHEY and SVGAGI. V was clipped by 5 bases and J by 2 bases; unmatched bases: 21. CDR3 DNA sequence: TGTGCCAGCAGTCCGATAACCCCGACCCCGGGACAGCGAGCCTACGAGCAGTACTTC. Its protein product is CASSPITPTPGQRAYEQYF.

The chain carries TRBV6-4 and TRBJ2-1; 8 bases are shared with TRBD2. The length of the CDR3 is 14 residues. Germline CDR1 reads MRHNA; CDR2 reads SNTAGT. V lost 4 bases and J lost 7; bases outside the gene matches: 6. In DNA, the CDR3 is TGTGCCAGCAGTGTATTAGCGGGGTTGAATGAGCAGTTCTTC. Encoded protein: CASSVLAGLNEQFF.

The sample holds many counts of this clonotype. The rearrangement links TRBV20-1 to TRBJ2-5, with 9 bases matching TRBD2. The V segment lost 0 bases and the J segment 1 base; nucleotides outside the gene matches: 9. Germline loops: CDR1 DFQATT, CDR2 SNEGSKA (reference sequence). The CDR3 spans 17 residues. In nucleotides, the CDR3 is TGCAGTGCTAGAGATTTTGGCCAGCGGGGGGCCCAAGAGACCCAGTACTTC. This gives the protein CSARDFGQRGAQETQYF.

This clonotype was detected many times. This chain uses TRBV28 with TRBJ1-5; possible D gene TRBD1, 5 bases. The germline V gene encodes CDR1 MDHEN and CDR2 SYDVKM. V gave up 7 bases and J gave up 7 bases, with 20 bases separating them. The CDR3 runs to 15 residues. The CDR3 region is CASTPLGRVGQPQHF. CDR3 coding DNA: TGTGCCAGCACACCCTTGGGCAGGGTAGGCCAGCCCCAGCATTTT.

The V call is TRBV20-1, the J call TRBJ1-5; perhaps TRBD1 as D (5 bases). CDR3 length: 13 residues. The germline V and J ends were trimmed by 8 bases and 5 bases, with 16 bases remaining between them. CDR1 is DFQATT and CDR2 is SNEGSKA in the germline V gene (reference sequence). In DNA, the CDR3 is TGCAGTTCCTCGGTGGGGGGTTATCAGCCCCAGCATTTT. It codes for CSSSVGGYQPQHF.

In this sample, this clonotype turned up a few times. This sequence joins TRBV15 and TRBJ2-5; possibly TRBD2 for D (7 bases). Germline V lookup: CDR1 LNHNV, CDR2 YYDKDF (reference sequence). The CDR3 contains 15 residues. V lost 0 bases and J lost 4, with 12 bases in between. The CDR3 sequence: CATSRDVGGLETQYF. As DNA, the CDR3 is TGTGCCACCAGCAGAGACGTGGGGGGGCTAGAGACCCAGTACTTC.

Ten or more counts support this clonotype. The gene calls are TRBV12-3 or TRBV12-4 and TRBJ1-2; tentatively, D is TRBD1 (6 bases). Trimming cost V 5 bases and J 2 bases, with 21 bases left between them. This CDR3 is built from 17 residues. The CDR3 spells CASSLVQGLYSNYGYTF. The CDR3 coding sequence is TGTGCCAGCAGTCTCGTACAGGGATTATATAGCAACTATGGCTACACCTTC.

This clonotype was recorded many times. The J gene is TRBJ2-3, the V gene TRBV4-3, with D perhaps being TRBD1 or TRBD2 (6 bases each). Trimming cost V 4 bases and J 0 bases, with 17 bases left between them. The germline V gene has CDR1 LGHNA and CDR2 YSLEER. The CDR3 sequence is 17 residues long. The CDR3 DNA is TGCGCCAGCAGCCTAGATTCGGGGGCCCGAAGCACAGATACGCAGTATTTT. Protein sequence: CASSLDSGARSTDTQYF.

For the CDR3, the DNA is TGCGCCAGCAGCCAAATCAGGCGGGACAGGGAGGCCTACGAGCAGTACGTC. Protein: CASSQIRRDREAYEQYV. The V call is TRBV4-1, the J call TRBJ2-7, with 9 bases that match TRBD1. After removal of 2 bases from V and 2 bases from J, the junction contained 10 bases not matched to a gene. Germline CDR1 and CDR2: MGHRA and YSYEKL. CDR3 length equals 17 residues.

This clonotype has ten or more counts. V gene TRBV7-7 combines with J gene TRBJ2-5; the D call may be TRBD1 or TRBD2 (6 bases each). The V end lost 1 base, the J end lost 2 bases, and 14 bases lay between the germline ends. The germline gives CDR1 SSHAT, CDR2 FNYEAQ (reference sequence). The CDR3 covers 16 residues. CDR3 loop: CASSLGTAGGQETQYF. The DNA for the CDR3 is TGTGCCAGCAGCTTAGGGACAGCCGGAGGGCAAGAGACCCAGTACTTC.

This clonotype was found many times. The chain joins TRBV6-6 to TRBJ2-1; possibly TRBD1 or TRBD2 for D (6 bases each). The CDR3 is 16 residues long. The germline CDR1 and CDR2 sequences are MNHNY and SVGAGI (reference sequence). The germline V and J ends were trimmed by 2 bases and 6 bases, with 17 bases remaining between them. The CDR3 nucleotides are TGTGCCAGCAGTTACGGAGGGGGGAGCGGGTCCAATGAGCAGTTCTTC. Translation: CASSYGGGSGSNEQFF.

This clonotype was seen ten or more times. V usage is TRBV6-5 and J usage is TRBJ2-7; D unresolved. The CDR3 has 16 residues. Trimming took off 4 bases at V and 5 bases at J, with 21 bases between the two ends. CDR1 MNHEY and CDR2 SVGAGI come from the germline V gene. The CDR3 DNA sequence: TGTGCCAGCAGTTGGATACAGCCCGGGCTCGCGGACGAGCAGTACTTC. Translating it yields CASSWIQPGLADEQYF.

This clonotype has a handful of counts. The rearrangement links TRBV27 to TRBJ2-1; no definite D call. Trimming left V 5 bases short and J 1 base short, with 12 bases between. The CDR3 has 15 amino acids. Germline V CDR1 and CDR2: MNHEY, SMNVEV (reference sequence). The CDR3 bases are TGTGCCAGCAGTCCATACGTCCAGTCCTACAATGAGCAGTTCTTC. Its translation is CASSPYVQSYNEQFF.

This clonotype has a count of ten or more. The V and J genes are TRBV7-2 and TRBJ2-5; 13 positions match TRBD2. The germline V gene has CDR1 SGHTA and CDR2 FQGNSA. The junction had 5 bases not matched to a gene; V was cut back by 5 bases and J by 5 bases. The CDR3 spans 15 residues. The CDR3 loop is CASSLGLAGVETQYF. The DNA of the CDR3 is TGTGCCAGCAGCCTCGGACTAGCGGGGGTGGAGACCCAGTACTTC.

This clonotype has just a few counts. V is TRBV5-6 and J is TRBJ2-3; 14 nucleotides match TRBD2. CDR1 and CDR2 from the germline V gene are SGHDT and YYEEEE. V gave up 4 bases and J gave up 0 bases; unmatched junction bases: 7. The CDR3 has 18 amino acids. This CDR3 is CASSRPTSGGASTDTQYF. The CDR3 DNA sequence: TGTGCCAGCAGCCGCCCGACTAGCGGGGGGGCTAGCACAGATACGCAGTATTTT.

This clonotype occurred many times. The chain uses TRBV2 and TRBJ1-1; D is undetermined. This CDR3 has 11 residues. V was shortened by 6 bases and J by 1 base, with 3 bases between the two germline ends. Germline CDR1 reads SNHLY; CDR2 reads FYNNEI. CDR3 residues: CASRENTEAFF. In DNA, the CDR3 is TGTGCCAGCAGGGAGAACACTGAAGCTTTCTTT.

This clonotype was detected ten times or more. The chain joins TRBV5-1 to TRBJ2-5, with D perhaps being TRBD1 or TRBD2 (6 bases each). The germline gives CDR1 SGHRS, CDR2 YFSETQ. The CDR3 is made up of 15 amino acids. Trimming pared 4 bases from V and 1 base from J, leaving 14 bases between. DNA for the CDR3: TGCGCCAGCAGCCTAGGGGGGCAGAGCCAAGAGACCCAGTACTTC. Its translation: CASSLGGQSQETQYF.

The gene calls are TRBV7-2 and TRBJ2-7, with TRBD2 matching over 7 bases. From germline, CDR1 is SGHTA and CDR2 FQGNSA. The junction had 8 bases not matched to a gene; V was cut back by 2 bases and J by 4 bases. The CDR3 is made up of 15 amino acids. CDR3 coding DNA: TGTGCCAGCAGCTTAACACCGGGACTAAGTTACGAGCAGTACTTC. This translates into CASSLTPGLSYEQYF.